The rows below give T cell receptor beta chains drawn from one sample of a study of beta chain features in type 1 diabetes. This table comes from immunoSEQ multiplex PCR, and its TCRdb copy is limited to in-frame clones, with some not included. The sample lists about 160,000 clones; 7.8% were seen once. Specimen: central memory CD4+ T cells from blood. Receptor source: a woman aged 40 to 50 with type 1 diabetes. The CDR3 runs from the conserved cysteine through the conserved F or W. The D gene is left open where the match is weak. Some rows mark clone size as missing; the rest say once, few, many or name a class of expanded clone.

>.|TRBJ2-7|many|TRBV29-1
CSVDGGISKGSYEQYF
TGCAGCGTTGATGGTGGCATCAGCAAGGGGTCCTACGAGCAGTACTTC
>.|TRBJ2-7|.|TRBV5-1
CASSSTGTTYEQYF
TGCGCCAGCAGCTCCACCGGGACAACCTACGAGCAGTACTTC
>.|TRBJ1-4|.|TRBV5-1
CASSLAGEYEKLFF
TGCGCCAGCAGCTTGGCGGGGGAGTATGAAAAACTGTTTTTT
>.|TRBJ2-4|few|TRBV18
CASSLGRGNIQYF
TGTGCCAGCTCTCTTGGCAGGGGAAACATTCAGTACTTC
>TRBD1|TRBJ1-1|few|TRBV15
CATSSAQGTGMPNGEAFF
TGTGCCACCAGCAGTGCCCAGGGGACAGGGATGCCGAATGGTGAAGCTTTCTTT
>.|TRBJ2-2|.|TRBV7-8
CASSLLGASRNTGELFF
TGTGCCAGCAGCCTGCTAGGGGCTAGTCGGAACACCGGGGAGCTGTTTTTT
>TRBD2|TRBJ2-1|few|TRBV11-1
CASRGTSNEQFF
TGTGCCAGCAGAGGGACTAGCAATGAGCAGTTCTTC
>.|TRBJ1-2|few|TRBV6-5
CASSIGDYGYTF
TGTGCCAGCAGCATCGGAGACTATGGCTACACCTTC
>TRBD1|TRBJ1-1|few|TRBV6-5
CASSGTANTEAFF
TGTGCCAGCAGTGGGACAGCGAACACTGAAGCTTTCTTT
>.|TRBJ2-3|many|TRBV7-2
CASSLAGLADTQYF
TGTGCCAGCAGCCTTGCGGGGCTAGCAGATACGCAGTATTTT
>TRBD1|TRBJ2-3|.|TRBV5-1
CASSFRQGDTQYF
TGCGCCAGCAGCTTCCGACAGGGAGATACGCAGTATTTT
>.|TRBJ1-2|few|TRBV7-2
CASSPQEDYGYTF
TGTGCCAGCAGCCCGCAGGAGGACTATGGCTACACCTTC
>.|TRBJ2-1|few|TRBV9
CASSVEKRADINEQFF
TGTGCCAGCAGCGTAGAGAAGCGGGCCGATATCAATGAGCAGTTCTTC
>TRBD1|TRBJ1-1|few|TRBV7-9
CASRGTAINTEAFF
TGTGCCAGCAGGGGGACAGCCATCAACACTGAAGCTTTCTTT
>TRBD1|TRBJ1-2|.|TRBV5-1
CASSLGQEYDYTF
TGCGCCAGCAGCTTAGGACAGGAGTATGACTACACCTTC
>TRBD1|TRBJ1-5|.|TRBV28
CATTGVNQPQHF
TGTGCCACGACAGGGGTCAATCAGCCCCAGCATTTT
>TRBD1|TRBJ2-7|few|TRBV28
CASSSTGVYEQYF
TGTGCCAGCAGTTCAACAGGGGTCTACGAGCAGTACTTC
>TRBD2|TRBJ2-5|.|TRBV28
CASSPWTSGGKETQYF
TGTGCCAGCAGTCCTTGGACTAGCGGGGGGAAAGAGACCCAGTACTTC
>TRBD2|TRBJ2-3|many|TRBV5-4
CASSFLLAGGPTDTQYF
TGTGCCAGCAGCTTTCTTTTAGCGGGAGGGCCGACAGATACGCAGTATTTT
>.|TRBJ2-5|many|TRBV6-5
CASSYGRRETQYF
TGTGCCAGCAGTTACGGGAGGCGGGAAACCCAGTACTTC
>.|TRBJ2-3|few|TRBV5-1
CASNFRTDTDTQYF
TGCGCCAGCAACTTCAGGACAGATACAGATACGCAGTATTTT
>.|TRBJ2-3|few|TRBV9
CASSVEPQGTMDTQYF
TGTGCCAGCAGCGTAGAGCCTCAGGGGACTATGGATACGCAGTATTTT
>.|TRBJ1-1|.|TRBV6-6
CASSYVGGRTEAFF
TGTGCCAGCAGTTACGTCGGGGGTAGGACTGAAGCTTTCTTT
>.|TRBJ1-5|.|TRBV4-2
CASSQGEAGQPQHF
TGTGCCAGCAGCCAGGGAGAAGCTGGGCAGCCCCAGCATTTT
>.|TRBJ2-7|few|TRBV7-3
CASSLSSQGAYEQYF
TGTGCCAGCAGCTTATCTTCACAGGGAGCCTACGAGCAGTACTTC
>.|TRBJ2-3|.|TRBV11-3
CASSFQVSGAADTQYF
.
>TRBD1|TRBJ2-2|few|TRBV5-1
CASSSGQVIGGELFF
TGCGCCAGCAGCTCTGGACAGGTTATTGGCGGGGAGCTGTTTTTT
>.|TRBJ1-2|.|TRBV7-2
CATPDGAGYTF
TGTGCCACCCCCGACGGAGCGGGCTACACCTTC
>TRBD1|TRBJ2-1|.|TRBV28
CASSLGGQGAGYEQFF
TGTGCCAGCAGTTTAGGGGGGCAGGGGGCGGGCTATGAGCAGTTCTTC
>.|TRBJ1-1|.|TRBV6-1
CASSEPITGVMNTEAFF
TGTGCCAGCAGTGAACCTATCACGGGGGTCATGAACACTGAAGCTTTCTTT
>.|TRBJ1-2|.|TRBV6-1
CASSQTTGYTF
TGTGCCAGCAGTCAGACAACTGGCTACACCTTC
>TRBD1|TRBJ1-5|.|TRBV6-6
CASGRQGGNQPQHF
TGTGCCAGCGGGCGACAGGGGGGCAATCAGCCCCAGCATTTT
>TRBD1|TRBJ2-1|few|TRBV9
CASSLTGGWGEQFF
TGTGCCAGCAGCCTAACAGGGGGCTGGGGTGAGCAGTTCTTC
>TRBD2|TRBJ2-1|few|TRBV7-9
CASSHPWREKSVQFF
TGTGCCAGCAGCCACCCTTGGCGGGAGAAAAGTGTGCAGTTCTTC
>.|TRBJ2-5|few|TRBV7-9
CASSLEGTRGETQYF
TGTGCCAGCAGCTTAGAAGGGACCAGGGGAGAGACCCAGTACTTC
>.|TRBJ2-2|.|TRBV14
CASSRLVRSTGELFF
TGTGCCAGCAGCCGCTTAGTTAGAAGCACCGGGGAGCTGTTTTTT
>.|TRBJ1-1|few|TRBV29-1
CSVSAQGQEDMTEAFF
TGCAGCGTTTCCGCGCAGGGACAAGAGGATATGACTGAAGCTTTCTTT
>TRBD2|TRBJ2-1|.|TRBV27
CASSLTAGGSYNEQFF
TGTGCCAGCAGTTTAACGGCGGGAGGGTCCTACAATGAGCAGTTCTTC
>.|TRBJ1-1|.|TRBV5-1
CASSGGTPNTEAFF
TGCGCCAGCAGCGGGGGGACGCCGAACACTGAAGCTTTCTTT
>TRBD1|TRBJ2-5|few|TRBV5-1
CASSSGTGKETQYF
TGCGCCAGCAGCTCTGGGACAGGGAAAGAGACCCAGTACTTC
>TRBD1|TRBJ1-1|few|TRBV7-6
CASSPPGQGKAFF
TGTGCCAGCAGCCCCCCGGGACAGGGGAAAGCTTTCTTT
>.|TRBJ2-1|many|TRBV7-2
CASSLAVAVNEQFF
TGTGCCAGCAGCTTAGCAGTAGCCGTGAATGAGCAGTTCTTC
>TRBD1|TRBJ1-2|.|TRBV9
CASAGQVPQRYGYTF
TGTGCCAGCGCGGGACAGGTGCCCCAACGCTATGGCTACACCTTC
>TRBD1|TRBJ1-2|few|TRBV28
CASSSTGGNYGYTF
TGTGCCAGCAGTTCGACAGGGGGCAACTATGGCTACACCTTC
>TRBD1|TRBJ2-7|few|TRBV6-1
CASSTGQDWDEQYF
TGTGCCAGCAGTACAGGACAGGATTGGGACGAGCAGTACTTC
>.|TRBJ1-4|few|TRBV7-2
CASSLGQSNEKLFF
TGTGCCAGCAGCTTAGGACAGAGTAATGAAAAACTGTTTTTT
>TRBD1|TRBJ1-1|.|TRBV15
CATRQTTGTEAFF
TGTGCCACCAGACAAACGACAGGGACTGAAGCTTTCTTT
>.|TRBJ2-5|.|TRBV10-3
CAISELGQEETQYF
TGTGCCATCAGTGAGCTGGGGCAGGAAGAGACCCAGTACTTC
>.|TRBJ2-1|many|TRBV28
CASSRAYYNEQFF
TGTGCCAGCAGTCGAGCCTACTACAATGAGCAGTTCTTC
>.|TRBJ1-1|.|TRBV5-1
CASSLQAGVMNTEAFF
TGCGCCAGCAGCTTACAGGCTGGTGTTATGAACACTGAAGCTTTCTTT
>.|TRBJ1-1|few|TRBV7-3
CASSFLGGRRNTEAFF
TGTGCCAGCAGCTTTCTCGGGGGGCGCCGGAACACTGAAGCTTTCTTT
>TRBD2|TRBJ2-1|.|TRBV5-1
CASSPISGRSLVYNNEQFF
TGCGCCAGCAGCCCTATTAGCGGGAGGTCGTTAGTTTACAACAATGAGCAGTTCTTC
>TRBD1|TRBJ2-4|many|TRBV19
CASRAQAQGAIQYF
TGTGCCAGTAGAGCTCAAGCCCAGGGGGCCATTCAGTACTTC
>TRBD1|TRBJ1-1|few|TRBV2
CASRGSAGGTEAFF
TGTGCCAGCAGGGGGTCGGCAGGGGGGACTGAAGCTTTCTTT